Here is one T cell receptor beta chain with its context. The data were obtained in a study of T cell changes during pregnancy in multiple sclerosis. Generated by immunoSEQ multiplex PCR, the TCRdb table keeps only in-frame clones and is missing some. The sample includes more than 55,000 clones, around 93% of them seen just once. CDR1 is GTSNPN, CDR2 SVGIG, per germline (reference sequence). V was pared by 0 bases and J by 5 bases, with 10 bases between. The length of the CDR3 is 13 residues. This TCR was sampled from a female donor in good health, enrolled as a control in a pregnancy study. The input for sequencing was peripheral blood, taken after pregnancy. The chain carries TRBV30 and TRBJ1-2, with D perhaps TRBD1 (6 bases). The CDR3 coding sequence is TGTGCCTGGAGTGTTTGGCAGGGGTATGGCTACACCTTC. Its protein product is CAWSVWQGYGYTF.